This T cell receptor beta chain was captured in a study of CXCR3-negative and CXCR3-positive naive CD8 T cells (dated by TCRdb to the late 2010s). Regarding the complete study: About 135 million TRB reads were obtained in total, roughly 1.5 +/- 0.3 million reads per library. Diversity and physicochemical repertoire analyses were performed on approximately 10 donors pooled from two independent experiments. TRBV-TRBJ cluster analysis included naive subsets from several donors and memory cells from 3 donors. Study-wide findings and limitations: Because surface CD5, which has been linked to self-reactivity in mice, was comparable between naive subsets, TCR interaction strength was also inferred from TRB CDR3 physicochemical properties. Compared with CXCR3-negative naive cells, CXCR3-positive naive cells had TRB CDR3s with higher hydrophobicity (lower Kidera factor 4), lower energy, and higher strength and volume indices. Similar TRBV-TRBJ usage was shown by naive CXCR3-negative and CXCR3-positive cells from the same donor, whereas distinct patterns were shown by memory cells. Freshly isolated PBMCs were used for most assays because CXCR3 expression partially decreased after cryopreservation. Repertoire diversity was comparably high in both naive subsets but much lower in memory CD8+ T cells.

The sample was run on a NextSeq 550. The Human TCR Profiling Kit (MiLaboratory) was used to prepare UMI-labeled 5' RACE TRB cDNA libraries. The full amount of extracted RNA was used for cDNA synthesis, and the full amount of resulting cDNA was used for PCR amplification. Libraries were prepared in parallel with an identical number of PCR cycles. In the authors' own workflow: With a requirement of at least two reads per UMI, MIGEC and MiXCR extracted about 50,000 +/- 10,000 unique UMI-labeled TRB cDNA molecules per library. An average of around 40,000 +/- 10,000 functional in-frame TRB CDR3 nucleotide clonotypes without stop codons was found per library. Diversity metrics, including normalized Shannon-Wiener and Chao1, were computed in VDJtools after downsampling to 5000 UMI-labeled TRB molecules per sample. VDJtools was used to calculate clonotype-size-weighted physicochemical properties of the central five CDR3 residues, namely interaction energy, strength, volume and Kidera factor 4. TCRdb reprocessed the reads and lists each CDR3 protein sequence as a single entry, with no DNA. These V and J calls rely on TCRdb rather than the paper's analysis. This sample's records show about 150,000 distinct CDR3 sequences. The ten largest clones take up around 0.5% of the sample.

Each CD8+ T cell subset was flow-sorted in triplicate, with fewer than 350,000 cells per subset placed directly into RLT lysis buffer. Naive CD8+ T cells were defined stringently as CD45RO-CCR7+CD27+CD95- to exclude memory contaminants. Peripheral blood mononuclear cells were isolated from buffy coats by standard density gradient centrifugation. Naive CXCR3-negative and CXCR3-positive CD8+ T cells were flow-sorted using a FACSAria III. Total RNA was extracted from sorted cells using an RNeasy Mini Kit. In regard to this clonotype: Its target antigen remains unknown.

CDR1 and CDR2, looked up from the germline V gene, are LGHNA and YSLEER. From its cysteine to its phenylalanine, the CDR3 spans 16 amino acids. DNA for this receptor is not on file. The chain couples TRBV4-3 to TRBJ2-3. The sample was naive CXCR3+ CD8+ T cells from blood. This specimen's cell subset or site label, per the study, means: CD45RO-CCR7+CD27+CD95- naive CD8+ T cells expressing CXCR3 (TNR3+). This receptor was obtained from a human donor in good health. Some clones in this sample may be carry-over from other donors' samples. The CDR3 reads CASSQESLEIADTQYF.